The following is a TCR beta chain sequence with its context. Antigen specificity is unknown. Amplified TCR beta CDR3 regions were obtained using RNA transcripts as template. HTBI primers were employed in first-round RT-PCR, then a second-round multiplex PCR followed. Each CDR3 protein gets one entry after TCRdb re-called the multiplex PCR reads with MiXCR. In the table there are 170,000 or so distinct CDR3 sequences, roughly 37% of which are singletons. This record comes from a study of Graves' ophthalmopathy and Graves' hyperthyroidism. General study findings and limits: A classifier, a 13-signature model, separated ophthalmopathy from stable hyperthyroidism with approximately 87% sensitivity and approximately 80% specificity. Blood samples also showed most expanded thyroid clonotypes exceeding 0.001 frequency.

This CDR3 contains 14 residues. V was clipped by 6 bases and J by 6 bases, with 18 bases between them. This TCR was sampled from a middle-aged woman with Graves' ophthalmopathy. V usage is TRBV12-3 or TRBV12-4 and J usage is TRBJ2-7; D not resolved. The sequenced sample was peripheral blood. The CDR3 spells CASRLTLQRAEQYF. CDR3 sequence (DNA): TGTGCCAGCAGACTTACCTTACAAAGGGCCGAGCAGTACTTC.